This T cell receptor (beta chain) was recovered during a study of identical twins. MiXCR was run by TCRdb on the 5' RACE reads, yielding one entry per CDR3 protein. The sample yields a few hundred thousand distinct CDR3 sequences, around a sixth seen once. Only a few counts were recorded for this clonotype. The V end was cut by 8 bases, the J end by 3 bases, with 11 bases between. The CDR3 length is 13 residues. CDR1 is MDHEN, CDR2 SYDVKM, per germline. The TCR sequence derives from a man in his fifties or sixties in good health. Input material: naive T cells sorted from blood. This chain joins TRBV28 and TRBJ2-1; D is perhaps TRBD1 or TRBD2 (6 bases each). CDR3 sequence (DNA): TGTGCCAGCGATGGAGGGGGCTACAATGAGCAGTTCTTC. Protein: CASDGGGYNEQFF.